These 17 T cell receptor beta chains were all obtained from the same sample, sequenced in a study of cytomegalovirus exposure and HLA in healthy donors. PCR amplification relied on 60 Vbeta primers (plus 13 Jbeta primers). TCRdb's table, derived via immunoSEQ multiplex PCR, lists solely in-frame clones and lacks some. The data hold 100,000 to 150,000 clones, with around three quarters observed a single time. The sample consisted of PBMCs. These receptors originate from a man aged 25-40 years in good health and CMV-seronegative.

The chain recombines TRBV6-6 with TRBJ1-6; 9 nucleotides agree with TRBD1. V lost 3 bases and J lost 6; bases outside the gene matches: 3. The CDR3 sequence is 15 residues long. CDR1 and CDR2 from the germline V gene are MNHNY and SVGAGI (reference sequence). The CDR3 protein is CASSYGTGSNSPLHF. CDR3 sequence (DNA): TGTGCCAGCAGTTATGGGACAGGGTCTAATTCACCCCTCCACTTT.

The chain is built from TRBV28 and TRBJ2-7; D perhaps matches TRBD2 (6 bases). The V gene's germline CDR1 is MDHEN and CDR2 SYDVKM. The CDR3 extends over 15 amino acids. V lost 5 bases, J lost 3 bases, and 17 bases lay in between. CDR3 in DNA: TGTGCCAGCAGTAAACCCGTAGCGGAAGGCTACGAGCAGTACTTC. Encoded protein: CASSKPVAEGYEQYF.

The V call is TRBV19, the J call TRBJ1-1; perhaps TRBD1 as D (5 bases). The CDR3 has 14 amino acids. The germline CDR1 and CDR2 sequences are LNHDA and SQIVND (reference sequence). CDR3 in DNA: TGTGCTTCGAGTATCCGACAGTTGAACACTGAAGCTTTCTTT. Its translation: CASSIRQLNTEAFF.

With respect to this clone: Other DNA sequences from this sample encode an identical CDR3 as well. The chain has TRBV9 and TRBJ1-2; D not resolved. Germline-derived CDR1 and CDR2 are SGDLS and YYNGEE. The CDR3 extends over 13 amino acids. V was clipped by 0 bases and J by 2 bases, with 5 bases between them. The CDR3 sequence is CASSVGQNYGYTF. CDR3 bases: TGTGCCAGCAGCGTAGGGCAGAACTATGGCTACACCTTC.

This clone was counted a single time. The chain has TRBV29-1 and TRBJ2-1; weak D call: TRBD1 (7 bases). Germline CDR1 and CDR2: SQVTM and ANQGSEA. This CDR3 is built from 13 residues. The V end was cut by 7 bases, the J end by 6 bases, with 16 bases between. The CDR3 spells CSAGTPGGNEQFF. The CDR3 nucleotides read TGCAGCGCCGGGACTCCAGGGGGCAATGAGCAGTTCTTC.

This clone was seen only once. This chain joins TRBV15 and TRBJ1-2; D is possibly TRBD1 (6 bases). Germline-derived CDR1 and CDR2 are LNHNV and YYDKDF (reference sequence). Trimming took off 5 bases at V and 4 bases at J, with 23 bases between the two ends. The CDR3 consists of 17 residues. CDR3 DNA sequence: TGTGCCACCAGCCCCCGAGGACAGCCTTTGTTGGGCTATGGCTACACCTTC. This translates into CATSPRGQPLLGYGYTF.

The chain employs TRBV9 and TRBJ2-3; 8 bases align to TRBD2. Per the germline V gene, CDR1 is SGDLS and CDR2 is YYNGEE. The CDR3 has 16 amino acids. Trimming at V came to 0 bases and at J to 4 bases, leaving 7 bases not matched to a gene. The CDR3 here is CASSVVAGGVSDTQYF. The CDR3 DNA sequence: TGTGCCAGCAGCGTAGTCGCGGGAGGTGTTTCAGATACGCAGTATTTT.

This clone occurred a few times. The chain carries TRBV19 and TRBJ2-7; maybe TRBD1 (7 bases). CDR3 size: 14 residues. V lost 5 bases and J 2 bases, leaving 13 bases between the germline ends. CDR1 and CDR2 from the germline V gene are LNHDA and SQIVND (reference sequence). CDR3 loop: CASSRGTEAYEQYF. CDR3 sequence (DNA): TGTGCCAGTAGTCGGGGGACAGAGGCCTACGAGCAGTACTTC.

This chain connects TRBV15 to TRBJ2-1; D is undetermined. This CDR3 has 12 amino acids. Germline V lookup: CDR1 LNHNV, CDR2 YYDKDF (reference sequence). V dropped 2 bases and J dropped 10 bases, with 9 bases sitting between them. The CDR3 sequence is CATSRPLEEQFF. The CDR3 nucleotides read TGTGCCACCAGCAGACCATTGGAGGAGCAGTTCTTC.

The rearrangement uses TRBV11-2 and TRBJ1-4, with 9 bases matching TRBD1. From germline, CDR1 is SGHAT and CDR2 FQNNGV. The CDR3 consists of 17 residues. Trimming took 5 bases from V and 5 from J; bases not matched to a gene: 12. For the CDR3, the DNA is TGTGCCAGCAGCCTCCGCCCGGGGACAGGGCGGAATGAAAAACTGTTTTTT. This sequence encodes CASSLRPGTGRNEKLFF.

The V and J genes are TRBV5-8 and TRBJ1-2; no reliable D call. Deletions cut 4 bases from V and 4 bases from J, with 14 bases between. CDR1 is SGHTS and CDR2 is YDEGEE in the germline V gene. CDR3 length: 14 amino acids. CDR3 coding DNA: TGTGCCAGCAGCCCCTCACAGCGGGGCTATGGCTACACCTTC. Translating gives CASSPSQRGYGYTF.

The chain employs TRBV20-1 and TRBJ1-4, with D unresolved. This CDR3 is 10 amino acids long. The germline gives CDR1 DFQATT, CDR2 SNEGSKA (reference sequence). The DNA of the CDR3 is TGCAGCCCCTGGGAGGGTAGGGTGTTTTTT. Its translation: CSPWEGRVFF.

The gene calls are TRBV28 and TRBJ2-7; TRBD1 agrees at 8 bases. Looked up from germline, CDR1 is MDHEN and CDR2 is SYDVKM. V gave up 5 bases and J gave up 3 bases; unmatched junction bases: 6. The CDR3 loop spans 14 amino acids. CDR3 sequence reads: CASSLGQDGYEQYF. The CDR3 region has the DNA TGTGCCAGCAGTCTGGGACAGGATGGCTACGAGCAGTACTTC.

V gene TRBV30 combines with J gene TRBJ2-1, with 10 nucleotides matching TRBD2. CDR1 is GTSNPN and CDR2 is SVGIG in the germline V gene (reference sequence). This CDR3 spans 15 amino acids. After removal of 0 bases from V and 1 base from J, the junction contained 0 bases not matched to a gene. The CDR3 DNA reads as TGTGCCTGGAGTGTACTAGCGGGGTCCTACAATGAGCAGTTCTTC. Protein product: CAWSVLAGSYNEQFF.

This clone occurred once. The chain has TRBV6-5 and TRBJ2-1; 12 bases are shared with TRBD2. Trimming took 1 base from V and 7 from J; bases not matched to a gene: 5. The germline V gene encodes CDR1 MNHEY and CDR2 SVGAGI. This CDR3 has 16 residues. As DNA, the CDR3 is TGTGCCAGCAGTTACTTTGTGACTAGCGGGAGAAATGAGCAGTTCTTC. This sequence encodes CASSYFVTSGRNEQFF.

The chain uses TRBV5-1 and TRBJ2-2; 12 bases map to TRBD2. This CDR3 contains 17 residues. CDR1 SGHRS and CDR2 YFSETQ come from the germline V gene. With V trimmed by 4 bases and J by 1 base, 5 bases remained unmatched. CDR3 coding DNA: TGCGCCAGCAGCCTAGCGGGGGGGCTCTTGAACACCGGGGAGCTGTTTTTT. Translated: CASSLAGGLLNTGELFF.

The chain couples TRBV7-8 to TRBJ1-2; unclear D gene. V was trimmed by 1 base and J by 2 bases, leaving 8 bases between them. The germline V gene encodes CDR1 SGHVS and CDR2 FQNEAQ. The CDR3 has 14 residues. CDR3 sequence: CASSLEAGNYGYTF. For the CDR3, the DNA is TGTGCCAGCAGCTTAGAAGCAGGAAACTATGGCTACACCTTC.